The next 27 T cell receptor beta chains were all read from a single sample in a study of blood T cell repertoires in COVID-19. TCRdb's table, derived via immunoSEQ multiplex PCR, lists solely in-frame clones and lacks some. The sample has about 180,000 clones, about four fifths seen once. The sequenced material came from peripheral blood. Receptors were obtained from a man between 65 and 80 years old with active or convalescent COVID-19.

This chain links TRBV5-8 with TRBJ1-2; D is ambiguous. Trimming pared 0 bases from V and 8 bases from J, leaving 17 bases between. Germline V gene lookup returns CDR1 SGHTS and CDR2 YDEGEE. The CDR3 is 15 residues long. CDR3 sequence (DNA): TGTGCCAGCAGCTTGGAGTGGCACAGAGATGAGGGCTACACCTTC. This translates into CASSLEWHRDEGYTF. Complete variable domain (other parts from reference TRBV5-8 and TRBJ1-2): EAGVTQSPTHLIKTRGQQATLRCSPISGHTSVYWYQQALGLGLQFLLWYDEGEERNRGNFPPRFSGRQFPNYSSELNVNALELEDSALYLCASSLEWHRDEGYTFGSGTRLTVV.

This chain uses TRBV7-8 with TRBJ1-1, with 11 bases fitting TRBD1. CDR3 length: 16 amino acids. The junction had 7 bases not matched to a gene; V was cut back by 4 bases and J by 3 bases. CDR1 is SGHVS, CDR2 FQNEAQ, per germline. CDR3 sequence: CASSSDRGQGHTEAFF. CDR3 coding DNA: TGTGCCAGCAGCTCGGACAGGGGGCAGGGGCACACTGAAGCTTTCTTT. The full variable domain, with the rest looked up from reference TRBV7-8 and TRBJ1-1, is GAGVSQSPRYKVAKRGQDVALRCDPISGHVSLFWYQQALGQGPEFLTYFQNEAQLDKSGLPSDRFFAERPEGSVSTLKIQRTQQEDSAVYLCASSSDRGQGHTEAFFGQGTRLTVV.

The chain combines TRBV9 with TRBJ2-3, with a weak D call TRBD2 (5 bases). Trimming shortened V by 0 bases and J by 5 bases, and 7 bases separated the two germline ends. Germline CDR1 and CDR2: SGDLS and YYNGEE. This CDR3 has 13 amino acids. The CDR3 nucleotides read TGTGCCAGCAGCGTAGCTGAGGGAGATACGCAGTATTTT. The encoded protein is CASSVAEGDTQYF.

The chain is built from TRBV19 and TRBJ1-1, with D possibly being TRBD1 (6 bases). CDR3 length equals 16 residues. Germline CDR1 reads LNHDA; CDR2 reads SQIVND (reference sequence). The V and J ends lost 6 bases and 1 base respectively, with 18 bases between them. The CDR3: CASSPRTGRGNTEAFF. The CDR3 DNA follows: TGTGCCAGTAGCCCCCGAACAGGGAGAGGGAACACTGAAGCTTTCTTT.

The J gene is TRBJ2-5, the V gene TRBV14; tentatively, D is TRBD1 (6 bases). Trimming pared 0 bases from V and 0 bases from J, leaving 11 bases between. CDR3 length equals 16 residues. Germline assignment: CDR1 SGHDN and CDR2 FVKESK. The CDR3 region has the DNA TGTGCCAGCAGCCAAGAGAGGGGGACGTACCAAGAGACCCAGTACTTC. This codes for CASSQERGTYQETQYF.

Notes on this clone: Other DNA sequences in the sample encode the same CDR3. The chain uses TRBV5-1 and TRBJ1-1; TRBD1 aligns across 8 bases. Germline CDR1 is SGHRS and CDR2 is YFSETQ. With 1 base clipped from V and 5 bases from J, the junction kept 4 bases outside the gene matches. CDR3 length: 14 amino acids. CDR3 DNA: TGCGCCAGCAGCTTGCCCGACAGGGGTACTGAAGCTTTCTTT. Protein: CASSLPDRGTEAFF.

The CDR3 coding sequence is TGTGCCAGCAGCTTACGCCCGGGACTTAACTATGGCTACACCTTC. This codes for CASSLRPGLNYGYTF. This chain links TRBV5-5 with TRBJ1-2, with D possibly matching TRBD1 (5 bases). The CDR3 totals 15 residues. CDR1 SGHKS and CDR2 YYEKEE come from the germline V gene (reference sequence). V dropped 2 bases and J dropped 1 base, with 12 bases sitting between them.

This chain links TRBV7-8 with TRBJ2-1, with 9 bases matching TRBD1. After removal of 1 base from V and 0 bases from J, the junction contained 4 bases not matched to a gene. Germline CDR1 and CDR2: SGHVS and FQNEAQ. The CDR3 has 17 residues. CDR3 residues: CASSLVGQGSSYNEQFF. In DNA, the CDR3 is TGTGCCAGCAGCTTAGTGGGACAGGGAAGCTCCTACAATGAGCAGTTCTTC.

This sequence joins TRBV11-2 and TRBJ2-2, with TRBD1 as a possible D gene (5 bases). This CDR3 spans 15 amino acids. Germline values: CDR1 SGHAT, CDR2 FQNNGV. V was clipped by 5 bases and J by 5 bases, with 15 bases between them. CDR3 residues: CASSARQTPTGELFF. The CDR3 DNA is TGTGCCAGCAGCGCGAGACAGACGCCAACCGGGGAGCTGTTTTTT.

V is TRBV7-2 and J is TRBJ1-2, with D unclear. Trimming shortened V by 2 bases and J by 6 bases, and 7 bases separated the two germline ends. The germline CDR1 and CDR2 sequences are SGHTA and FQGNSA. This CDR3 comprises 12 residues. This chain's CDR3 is CASSLPGDGYTF. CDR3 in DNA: TGTGCCAGCAGCTTACCAGGTGATGGCTACACCTTC.

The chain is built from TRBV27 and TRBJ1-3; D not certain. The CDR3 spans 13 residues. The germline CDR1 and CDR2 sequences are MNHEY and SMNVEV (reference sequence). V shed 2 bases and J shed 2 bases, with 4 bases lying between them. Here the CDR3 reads CASSLIAGNTIYF. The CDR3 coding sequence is TGTGCCAGCAGTTTAATCGCTGGAAACACCATATATTTT.

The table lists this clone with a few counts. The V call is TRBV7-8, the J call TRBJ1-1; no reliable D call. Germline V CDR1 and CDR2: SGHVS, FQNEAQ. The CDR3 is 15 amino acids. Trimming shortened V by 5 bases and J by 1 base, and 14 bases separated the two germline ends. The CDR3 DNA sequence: TGTGCCAGCAGCAGGAGCGGGTGGGGGAACACTGAAGCTTTCTTT. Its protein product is CASSRSGWGNTEAFF.

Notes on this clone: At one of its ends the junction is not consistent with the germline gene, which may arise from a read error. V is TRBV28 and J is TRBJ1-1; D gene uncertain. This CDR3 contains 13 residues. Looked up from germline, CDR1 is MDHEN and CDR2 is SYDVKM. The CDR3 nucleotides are TGTGCCAGCAGGTTATTCATGAACACTGAAGCTTTCTTT. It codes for CASRLFMNTEAFF.

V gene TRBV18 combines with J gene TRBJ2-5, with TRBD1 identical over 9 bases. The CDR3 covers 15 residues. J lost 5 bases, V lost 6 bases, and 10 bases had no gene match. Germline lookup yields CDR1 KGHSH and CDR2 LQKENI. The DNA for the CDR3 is TGTGCCAGCTCGCGTCAACAGGGGGCCGTGGAGACCCAGTACTTC. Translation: CASSRQQGAVETQYF. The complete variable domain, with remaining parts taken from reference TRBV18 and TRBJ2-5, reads NAGVMQNPRHLVRRRGQEARLRCSPMKGHSHVYWYRQLPEEGLKFMVYLQKENIIDESGMPKERFSAEFPKEGPSILRIQQVVRGDSAAYFCASSRQQGAVETQYFGPGTRLLVL.

The chain's CDR3 is CASSSVVEEQYF. DNA of the CDR3: TGTGCCAGCAGTTCGGTAGTAGAGGAGCAGTACTTC. The chain joins TRBV28 to TRBJ2-7; D unresolved. The V end lost 4 bases, the J end lost 7 bases, and 11 bases lay between the germline ends. CDR1 MDHEN and CDR2 SYDVKM come from the germline V gene. The CDR3 sequence is 12 residues long.

The DNA of the CDR3 is TGTGCCAGCAGCTTACGACAGGGGCCTACTGAAAAACTGTTTTTT. This gives the protein CASSLRQGPTEKLFF. This chain uses TRBV7-6 with TRBJ1-4; 8 bases are a match to TRBD1. Germline V gene lookup returns CDR1 SGHVS and CDR2 FNYEAQ. V was pared by 2 bases and J by 7 bases, with 6 bases of the junction left unmatched. The CDR3 spans 15 residues.

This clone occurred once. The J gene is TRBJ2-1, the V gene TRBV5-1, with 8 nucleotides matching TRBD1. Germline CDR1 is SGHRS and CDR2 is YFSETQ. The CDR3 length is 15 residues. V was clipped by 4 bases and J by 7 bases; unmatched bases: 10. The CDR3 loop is CASSPDREDLNEQFF. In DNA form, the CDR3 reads TGCGCCAGCAGCCCGGACAGGGAAGACTTAAATGAGCAGTTCTTC.

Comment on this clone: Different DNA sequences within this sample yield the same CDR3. Here the CDR3 reads CASSRDRGYEQYF. In nucleotides, the CDR3 is TGTGCCAGCAGCCGGGACAGGGGCTATGAGCAGTACTTC. The rearrangement joins TRBV3-1 (or the pseudogene TRBV3-2) to TRBJ2-7, with 10 nucleotides matching TRBD1. CDR1 LGHDT and CDR2 YNNKEL come from the germline V gene (reference sequence). Trimming cost V 4 bases and J 7 bases; bases outside gene matches: 4. The CDR3 covers 13 residues.

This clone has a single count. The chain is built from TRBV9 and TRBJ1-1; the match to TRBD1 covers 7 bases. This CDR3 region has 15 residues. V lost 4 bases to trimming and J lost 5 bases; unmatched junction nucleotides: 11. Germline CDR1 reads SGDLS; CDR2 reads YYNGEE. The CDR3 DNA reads TGTGCCAGCAGCCTTAACACAGGGGATGTTACTGAAGCTTTCTTT. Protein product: CASSLNTGDVTEAFF.

The CDR3 spells CASREPPGQGSYNSPLHF. In nucleotides, the CDR3 is TGTGCCAGCAGAGAGCCCCCGGGACAGGGCTCCTATAATTCACCCCTCCACTTT. The chain recombines TRBV21-1 with TRBJ1-6; TRBD1 reflects the table's D call only, with no check against the DNA. TRBV21-1 is termed a pseudogene. The CDR3 loop spans 18 amino acids.

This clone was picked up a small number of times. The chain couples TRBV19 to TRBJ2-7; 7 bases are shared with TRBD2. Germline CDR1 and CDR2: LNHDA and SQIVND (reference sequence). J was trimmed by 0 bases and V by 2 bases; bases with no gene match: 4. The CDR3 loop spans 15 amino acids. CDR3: CASSIRGGASYEQYF. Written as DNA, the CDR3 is TGTGCCAGTAGTATACGCGGGGGTGCCTCCTACGAGCAGTACTTC.

The CDR3, as DNA: TGTGCCAGCAGACGAAACCCCGGGACTCAAGAGACCCAGTACTTC. It specifies CASRRNPGTQETQYF. This chain links TRBV2 with TRBJ2-5, with a weak D call TRBD2 (6 bases). The V end was cut by 6 bases, the J end by 2 bases, with 16 bases between. The germline V gene has CDR1 SNHLY and CDR2 FYNNEI. The CDR3 has 15 residues.

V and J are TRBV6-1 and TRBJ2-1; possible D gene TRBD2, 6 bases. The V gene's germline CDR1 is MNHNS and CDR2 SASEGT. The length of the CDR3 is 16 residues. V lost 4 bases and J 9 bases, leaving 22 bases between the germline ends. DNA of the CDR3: TGTGCCAGCAGTGCCCTGTTTGCGGAGGGCCTGGTTGAGCAGTTCTTC. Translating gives CASSALFAEGLVEQFF.

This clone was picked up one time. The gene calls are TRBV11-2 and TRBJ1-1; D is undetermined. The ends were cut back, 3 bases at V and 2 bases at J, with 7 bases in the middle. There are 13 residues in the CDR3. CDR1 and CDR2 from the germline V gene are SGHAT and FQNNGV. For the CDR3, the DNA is TGTGCCAGCAGCTTCGGAGAAAACACTGAAGCTTTCTTT. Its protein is CASSFGENTEAFF.

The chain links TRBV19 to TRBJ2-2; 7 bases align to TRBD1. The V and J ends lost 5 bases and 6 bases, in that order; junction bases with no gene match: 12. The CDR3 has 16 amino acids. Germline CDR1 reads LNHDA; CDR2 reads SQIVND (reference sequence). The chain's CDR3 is CASSLYRDRGAGELFF. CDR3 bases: TGTGCCAGTAGTCTTTACCGGGACAGAGGGGCCGGGGAGCTGTTTTTT.

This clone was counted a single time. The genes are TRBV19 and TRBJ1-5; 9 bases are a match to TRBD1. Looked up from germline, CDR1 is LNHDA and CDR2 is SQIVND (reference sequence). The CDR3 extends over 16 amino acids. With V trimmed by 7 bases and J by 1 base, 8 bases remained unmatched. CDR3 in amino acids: CASTPGTGRSNQPQHF. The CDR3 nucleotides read TGTGCCAGTACTCCCGGGACAGGGAGAAGCAATCAGCCCCAGCATTTT.

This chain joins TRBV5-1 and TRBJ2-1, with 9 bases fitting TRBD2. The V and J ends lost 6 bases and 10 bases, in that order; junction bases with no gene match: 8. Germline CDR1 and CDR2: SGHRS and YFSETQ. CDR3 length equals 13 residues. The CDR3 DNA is TGCGCCAGCACCGGGACTAGCTTTTTGGAGCAGTTCTTC. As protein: CASTGTSFLEQFF.